A single sample gave rise to the 10 T cell receptor beta chains below, sequenced in a study of CD8 T cells in ankylosing spondylitis. TCRdb called the 5' RACE reads again in MiXCR, with one record for every CDR3 protein. Of nearly 350,000 distinct CDR3 sequences listed, roughly 14% are singletons. Input material: blood, either unsorted or a sorted T cell fraction (not recorded which). These receptors all come from a male donor with ankylosing spondylitis or in good health (not recorded which).

The chain links TRBV5-1 to TRBJ2-7; 7 bases fit TRBD1. Trimming cost V 7 bases and J 3 bases; bases outside gene matches: 10. The CDR3 consists of 14 residues. From germline, CDR1 is SGHRS and CDR2 YFSETQ. CDR3 loop: CASGESGQLYEQYF. For the CDR3, the DNA is TGCGCCAGCGGAGAATCGGGACAGCTCTACGAGCAGTACTTC.

The chain has TRBV10-3 and TRBJ2-7; 8 bases match TRBD2. CDR1 ENHRY and CDR2 SYGVKD come from the germline V gene. Trimming took 0 bases from V and 6 from J; bases not matched to a gene: 4. CDR3 length: 14 amino acids. CDR3 loop: CAISESVTSGEQYF. CDR3 DNA sequence: TGTGCCATCAGTGAGTCTGTAACTAGCGGCGAGCAGTACTTC.

This clonotype was observed a handful of times. The rearrangement joins TRBV20-1 to TRBJ2-4; D is uncertain. Trimming took 5 bases from V and 2 from J, leaving 13 bases between them. This CDR3 has 14 amino acids. The germline V gene encodes CDR1 DFQATT and CDR2 SNEGSKA (reference sequence). The CDR3 spells CSAPLRGPKNIQYF. Written as DNA, the CDR3 is TGCAGTGCTCCATTAAGAGGACCCAAAAACATTCAGTACTTC.

This clonotype was detected only a few times. This chain connects TRBV10-3 to TRBJ1-3; maybe TRBD1 (5 bases). This CDR3 has 14 residues. V lost 6 bases, J lost 0 bases, and 9 bases lay in between. Per the germline V gene, CDR1 is ENHRY and CDR2 is SYGVKD. CDR3 protein: CAISQTVSGNTIYF. The CDR3 nucleotides are TGTGCCATCAGCCAGACAGTCTCTGGAAACACCATATATTTT.

In this sample, this clonotype turned up a few times. The chain recombines TRBV5-1 with TRBJ2-3; unclear D gene. Deletions cut 0 bases from V and 1 base from J, with 9 bases between. The length of the CDR3 is 15 residues. In germline, CDR1 is SGHRS, CDR2 YFSETQ. The CDR3 region has the DNA TGCGCCAGCAGCTTGGTTGTAGTCGGCACAGATACGCAGTATTTT. It is translated as CASSLVVVGTDTQYF. The full variable domain, with the rest looked up from reference TRBV5-1 and TRBJ2-3, is KAGVTQTPRYLIKTRGQQVTLSCSPISGHRSVSWYQQTPGQGLQFLFEYFSETQRNKGNFPGRFSGRQFSNSRSEMNVSTLELGDSALYLCASSLVVVGTDTQYFGPGTRLTVL.

This clonotype was picked up a small number of times. CDR3 coding DNA: TGTGCCACCGAGGCCGGGACCAGCACAGATACGCAGTATTTT. Translation: CATEAGTSTDTQYF. The rearrangement links TRBV3-1 to TRBJ2-3; either TRBD1 or TRBD2 may fit D (5 bases each). Germline loops: CDR1 LGHDT, CDR2 YNNKEL (reference sequence). The CDR3 sequence is 14 residues long. Trimming took off 10 bases at V and 0 bases at J, with 14 bases between the two ends.

The CDR3 loop reads CASRTASTDTQYF. CDR3 DNA sequence: TGTGCCAGCCGGACAGCGAGCACAGATACGCAGTATTTT. This rearrangement joins TRBV6-1 to TRBJ2-3; tentative D call: TRBD1 (6 bases). V was shortened by 8 bases and J by 0 bases, with 9 bases between the two germline ends. The CDR3 loop spans 13 amino acids. Germline V gene data show CDR1 as MNHNS and CDR2 as SASEGT.

The chain recombines TRBV20-1 with TRBJ1-4; weak D call: TRBD1 (6 bases). This CDR3 has 11 residues. Germline V gene lookup returns CDR1 DFQATT and CDR2 SNEGSKA (reference sequence). V was clipped by 5 bases and J by 5 bases, with 6 bases between them. CDR3 sequence: CSAGQNEKLFF. Here the CDR3 DNA reads TGCAGTGCTGGACAGAATGAAAAACTGTTTTTT.

This clonotype was observed a handful of times. V is TRBV5-1 and J is TRBJ2-2; 13 positions agree with TRBD2. This CDR3 contains 17 residues. Trimming took 4 bases from V and 2 from J; bases not matched to a gene: 5. CDR1 is SGHRS, CDR2 YFSETQ, per germline. The CDR3 is CASSMGTSGINTGELFF. The CDR3 coding sequence is TGCGCCAGCAGCATGGGGACTAGCGGGATTAACACCGGGGAGCTGTTTTTT.

This clonotype was observed at least ten times. The rearrangement links TRBV11-1 to TRBJ1-1; D may be TRBD1 (6 bases). Germline V gene sequence: CDR1 SGHAT, CDR2 FQDESV (reference sequence). The CDR3 runs to 18 residues. The germline V and J ends were trimmed by 0 bases and 5 bases, with 22 bases remaining between them. The CDR3: CASSLAETGYLGETEAFF. The CDR3 region has the DNA TGTGCCAGCAGCTTAGCGGAAACAGGGTATTTGGGCGAGACTGAAGCTTTCTTT. The whole variable domain, remainder taken from reference TRBV11-1 and TRBJ1-1, is EAEVAQSPRYKITEKSQAVAFWCDPISGHATLYWYRQILGQGPELLVQFQDESVVDDSQLPKDRFSAERLKGVDSTLKIQPAELGDSAMYLCASSLAETGYLGETEAFFGQGTRLTVV.